The 17 T cell receptor beta chains below come from one sample, sequenced in a study of identical twins. TCRdb ran MiXCR on the 5' RACE reads and lists one entry per CDR3 protein. The table lists 1.5 million to 2 million distinct CDR3 sequences, about 32% of them singletons. Material: cord blood. The origin of the receptors is a newborn girl in good health.

This sequence joins TRBV27 and TRBJ2-5, with 12 bases lining up with TRBD2. V shed 0 bases, J shed 11 bases, and the junction held 13 bases outside the gene matches. This CDR3 comprises 17 residues. CDR1 and CDR2 from the germline V gene are MNHEY and SMNVEV (reference sequence). The DNA for the CDR3 is TGTGCCAGCAGTTTATCGAACCTAGCGGGGGGGTATAAGGAGCAGTACTTC. Translating gives CASSLSNLAGGYKEQYF.

A few counts support this clonotype. V usage is TRBV28 and J usage is TRBJ2-7; 8 nucleotides line up with TRBD2. The germline gives CDR1 MDHEN, CDR2 SYDVKM. The CDR3 sequence is 15 residues long. V gave up 2 bases and J gave up 0 bases; unmatched junction bases: 3. This CDR3 reads CASSLIAGYSYEQYF. CDR3 DNA sequence: TGTGCCAGCAGTTTAATAGCGGGGTACTCCTACGAGCAGTACTTC.

There are a few counts of this clonotype. This sequence joins TRBV20-1 and TRBJ2-5; D is uncertain. The CDR3 consists of 13 residues. Germline V gives CDR1 DFQATT, CDR2 SNEGSKA (reference sequence). V was trimmed by 3 bases and J by 3 bases, leaving 11 bases between them. The CDR3 coding sequence is TGCAGTGCTAGCCGTCCAGGCGAAGAGACCCAGTACTTC. Encoded protein: CSASRPGEETQYF.

A remark on this clonotype: Its ends do not fully match the called genes, so a read error is possible. This chain joins TRBV20-1 and TRBJ2-1; 10 bases agree with TRBD2. Per the germline V gene, CDR1 is DFQATT and CDR2 is SNEGSKA (reference sequence). The CDR3 consists of 14 residues. The CDR3 region has the DNA TGCAGTGCTCACCTAGCGGGGGCCTACAATGTGCAGTTCTTC. Translated, it gives CSAHLAGAYNVQFF.

The rearrangement links TRBV6-6 to TRBJ2-7; TRBD2 agrees at 9 bases. From germline, CDR1 is MNHNY and CDR2 SVGAGI (reference sequence). The CDR3 covers 15 residues. The J segment lost 7 bases and the V segment lost 5 bases, leaving 12 bases of the junction unmatched. This CDR3 is CASSGSGGGYNEQYF. CDR3 nucleotide sequence: TGTGCCAGCAGTGGTAGCGGGGGAGGGTACAATGAGCAGTACTTC.

The chain employs TRBV11-1 and TRBJ1-1; possibly TRBD1 for D (5 bases). Germline V lookup: CDR1 SGHAT, CDR2 FQDESV (reference sequence). CDR3 size: 13 residues. Trimming took off 2 bases at V and 4 bases at J, with 8 bases between the two ends. CDR3 protein: CASSLMGVTEAFF. CDR3 bases: TGTGCCAGCAGCTTAATGGGGGTCACTGAAGCTTTCTTT. Full variable domain (rest looked up from reference TRBV11-1 and TRBJ1-1): EAEVAQSPRYKITEKSQAVAFWCDPISGHATLYWYRQILGQGPELLVQFQDESVVDDSQLPKDRFSAERLKGVDSTLKIQPAELGDSAMYLCASSLMGVTEAFFGQGTRLTVV.

Here the CDR3 reads CASSKKIRGGEAFF. In DNA form, the CDR3 reads TGTGCCAGCAGCAAAAAGATAAGGGGAGGTGAAGCTTTCTTT. This chain connects TRBV21-1 to TRBJ1-1. TRBV21-1 is termed a pseudogene. CDR3 length equals 14 residues.

This clonotype was seen just once. One end of the junction varies from germline; a read error may be responsible. This chain connects TRBV27 to TRBJ2-3; 8 nucleotides agree with TRBD2. There are 15 residues in the CDR3. Germline loops: CDR1 MNHEY, CDR2 SMNVEV (reference sequence). CDR3 loop: CASVRLAPSTDMQYF. The DNA for the CDR3 is TGTGCCAGCGTTCGACTAGCGCCTAGCACAGATATGCAGTATTTT.

This clonotype has just a few counts. The rearrangement joins TRBV5-5 to TRBJ1-2; TRBD1 matches 7 bases. V shed 2 bases, J shed 3 bases, and the junction held 10 bases outside the gene matches. CDR3 length: 16 amino acids. Germline CDR1 reads SGHKS; CDR2 reads YYEKEE (reference sequence). The CDR3 here is CASSLGGQLVDYGYTF. In nucleotides, the CDR3 is TGTGCCAGCAGCTTAGGGGGACAGCTCGTAGACTATGGCTACACCTTC.

This chain uses TRBV12-3 or TRBV12-4 with TRBJ2-7, with D perhaps TRBD1 (6 bases). The CDR3 loop spans 15 amino acids. Trimming removed 5 bases at V and 1 base at J, with 15 bases between. CDR3 nucleotides: TGTGCCAGCAGTCCAATTGGGGGACATTCCTACGAGCAGTACTTC. Amino acid sequence: CASSPIGGHSYEQYF.

In its sample, this clonotype was seen many times. The rearrangement uses TRBV5-1 and TRBJ2-1; TRBD1 matches at 7 bases. V lost 0 bases and J lost 0; bases outside the gene matches: 3. Germline V gives CDR1 SGHRS, CDR2 YFSETQ. The CDR3 contains 16 residues. The CDR3: CASSLGRDSSYNEQFF. The CDR3, as DNA: TGCGCCAGCAGCTTGGGACGGGACAGCTCCTACAATGAGCAGTTCTTC. Full variable domain (missing parts from reference TRBV5-1 and TRBJ2-1): KAGVTQTPRYLIKTRGQQVTLSCSPISGHRSVSWYQQTPGQGLQFLFEYFSETQRNKGNFPGRFSGRQFSNSRSEMNVSTLELGDSALYLCASSLGRDSSYNEQFFGPGTRLTVL.

This clonotype was picked up a small number of times. V gene TRBV20-1 combines with J gene TRBJ2-1, with 13 positions matching TRBD2. CDR3 length: 18 amino acids. From germline, CDR1 is DFQATT and CDR2 SNEGSKA (reference sequence). V shed 0 bases, J shed 1 base, and the junction held 6 bases outside the gene matches. The chain's CDR3 is CSARDPTSGRLSYNEQFF. The CDR3 coding sequence is TGCAGTGCTAGAGACCCGACTAGCGGGAGGTTGTCCTACAATGAGCAGTTCTTC.

This clonotype was recorded a few times. V gene TRBV5-1 combines with J gene TRBJ1-2, with a possible D match to TRBD1 (6 bases). CDR1 and CDR2 (germline): SGHRS, YFSETQ. Trimming removed 3 bases from V and 2 bases from J, with 20 bases in between. The CDR3 extends over 17 amino acids. The CDR3 here is CASSWHRTEASNYGYTF. In DNA form, the CDR3 reads TGCGCCAGCAGCTGGCATAGGACAGAGGCCTCCAACTATGGCTACACCTTC.

The CDR3 is CASSSPSQGGGYTF. CDR3 sequence (DNA): TGTGCCAGCAGCTCACCCTCACAGGGAGGCGGCTACACCTTC. This chain uses TRBV11-2 with TRBJ1-2, with D tentatively TRBD1 (6 bases). Looked up from germline, CDR1 is SGHAT and CDR2 is FQNNGV. This CDR3 has 14 residues. Trimming shortened V by 4 bases and J by 8 bases, and 17 bases separated the two germline ends.

This clonotype was counted only a few times. The genes are TRBV20-1 and TRBJ1-2; 8 nucleotides align to TRBD1. Germline assignment: CDR1 DFQATT and CDR2 SNEGSKA (reference sequence). CDR3 length: 12 amino acids. Unmatched junction bases numbered 3, after V lost 5 bases and J lost 4 bases. The CDR3 reads CSASDRVYGYTF. In DNA form, the CDR3 reads TGCAGTGCTTCGGACAGGGTCTATGGCTACACCTTC.

In its sample, this clonotype was seen a few times. V usage is TRBV27 and J usage is TRBJ1-5; D is perhaps TRBD1 (6 bases). The CDR3 is 14 residues long. V lost 5 bases, J lost 7 bases, and 15 bases lay in between. Germline V gene data show CDR1 as MNHEY and CDR2 as SMNVEV (reference sequence). The CDR3 spells CASSKEGGWQPQHF. The CDR3 region has the DNA TGTGCCAGCAGTAAAGAGGGGGGGTGGCAGCCCCAGCATTTT.

This clonotype was seen a handful of times. The rearrangement uses TRBV27 and TRBJ2-2, with a possible D match to TRBD2 (6 bases). CDR1 is MNHEY, CDR2 SMNVEV, per germline (reference sequence). The V end lost 3 bases, the J end lost 3 bases, and 8 bases lay between the germline ends. This CDR3 is 14 amino acids long. The CDR3 protein is CASSFGRYTGELFF. As DNA, the CDR3 is TGTGCCAGCAGTTTTGGGAGGTACACCGGGGAGCTGTTTTTT.